Presented here are 20 T cell receptor beta chains from one specimen sequenced in a study of blood T cell repertoires in COVID-19. Produced via immunoSEQ multiplex PCR; TCRdb's table is partial and in-frame only. The table lists 160,000 or so clones, around four fifths of them singletons, with roughly 8% in the top ten. Material: PBMCs or T cells enriched from blood (not recorded which). All receptors derive from a woman aged 50 to 60 who had recovered from COVID-19.

The rearrangement joins TRBV5-4 to TRBJ2-6; TRBD1 matches 8 bases. The CDR3 has 15 amino acids. V lost 6 bases, J lost 5 bases, and 7 bases stayed unmatched. The germline gives CDR1 SGHNT, CDR2 YYREEE (reference sequence). The CDR3 DNA sequence: TGTGCCAGCACTCCCCAGGGGGCTAGGGCCAACGTCCTGACTTTC. This codes for CASTPQGARANVLTF.

V usage is TRBV28 and J usage is TRBJ1-2; 7 positions match TRBD1. Trimming took 10 bases from V and 8 from J; bases not matched to a gene: 7. CDR3 size: 11 residues. Per germline, CDR1 MDHEN and CDR2 SYDVKM. This CDR3 reads CAIQGSGGYTF. CDR3 bases: TGTGCCATACAGGGGTCGGGAGGCTACACCTTC.

In this sample, this clone turned up a few times. V is TRBV5-1 and J is TRBJ2-1; no firm D call. Trimming removed 0 bases from V and 6 bases from J, with 10 bases in between. This CDR3 spans 14 amino acids. Per germline, CDR1 SGHRS and CDR2 YFSETQ. CDR3: CASSLVLQANEQFF. The CDR3 nucleotides read TGCGCCAGCAGCTTGGTATTGCAGGCCAATGAGCAGTTCTTC.

V and J are TRBV6-5 and TRBJ2-7; weak D call: TRBD1 (5 bases). V was shortened by 10 bases and J by 1 base, with 14 bases between the two germline ends. Germline V gene lookup returns CDR1 MNHEY and CDR2 SVGAGI. The CDR3 consists of 13 residues. The CDR3, as DNA: TGTGCCACCCGTGGGGCTTATTCCTACGAGCAGTACTTC. Its protein is CATRGAYSYEQYF.

The rearrangement links TRBV28 to TRBJ1-1; D unresolved. The CDR3 spans 13 residues. Germline CDR1 MDHEN, CDR2 SYDVKM. Trimming pared 5 bases from V and 3 bases from J, leaving 10 bases between. The CDR3 loop is CASSGVEDTEAFF. CDR3 in DNA: TGTGCCAGCAGTGGGGTGGAGGACACTGAAGCTTTCTTT.

The chain uses TRBV9 and TRBJ2-7; 8 bases match TRBD2. The CDR3 is 14 residues long. Germline V gene lookup returns CDR1 SGDLS and CDR2 YYNGEE. J gave up 7 bases and V 0 bases, and 6 bases lay outside the gene matches. The CDR3 spells CASSVVGAGGEQYF. The CDR3 nucleotides read TGTGCCAGCAGCGTAGTCGGGGCGGGGGGAGAGCAGTACTTC.

J is TRBJ2-7 and V is TRBV7-9; D ambiguous. The CDR3 runs to 12 residues. The germline gives CDR1 SEHNR, CDR2 FQNEAQ (reference sequence). V lost 6 bases and J 2 bases, leaving 8 bases between the germline ends. The CDR3 nucleotides read TGTGCCAGCAGACCAGGCACCTACGAGCAGTACTTC. Encoded protein: CASRPGTYEQYF.

V usage is TRBV5-6 and J usage is TRBJ1-2, with D tentatively TRBD1 (5 bases). This CDR3 spans 13 amino acids. Looked up from germline, CDR1 is SGHDT and CDR2 is YYEEEE. V was pared by 0 bases and J by 4 bases, with 7 bases between. The CDR3 region has the DNA TGTGCCAGCAGCTTGGACAGGTCCTATGGCTACACCTTC. It translates to CASSLDRSYGYTF.

The chain has TRBV3-1 (or the pseudogene TRBV3-2) and TRBJ1-3; D remains ambiguous. Per the germline V gene, CDR1 is LGHDT and CDR2 is YNNKEL (reference sequence). This CDR3 has 13 amino acids. The germline V and J ends were trimmed by 0 bases and 6 bases, with 6 bases remaining between them. The DNA of the CDR3 is TGTGCCAGCAGCCAAGATAGTCAAAACACCATATATTTT. Protein product: CASSQDSQNTIYF.

The rearrangement joins TRBV28 to TRBJ1-5; D gene uncertain. The CDR3 has 13 amino acids. The germline CDR1 and CDR2 sequences are MDHEN and SYDVKM. Trimming shortened V by 4 bases and J by 6 bases, and 10 bases separated the two germline ends. The CDR3 DNA reads TGTGCCAGCAGTTGGTTTTCTAGTCAGCCCCAGCATTTT. Its translation is CASSWFSSQPQHF.

This chain joins TRBV28 and TRBJ2-7, with 7 nucleotides matching TRBD1. Germline trimming cut 2 bases from V and 7 bases from J; bases unmatched to any gene: 5. CDR1 and CDR2 (germline): MDHEN, SYDVKM. The CDR3 is made up of 13 amino acids. CDR3 sequence reads: CASSLPGGWEQYF. CDR3 sequence (DNA): TGTGCCAGCAGTTTACCAGGGGGTTGGGAGCAGTACTTC. The variable domain in full, completed from reference TRBV28 and TRBJ2-7, reads DVKVTQSSRYLVKRTGEKVFLECVQDMDHENMFWYRQDPGLGLRLIYFSYDVKMKEKGDIPEGYSVSREKKERFSLILESASTNQTSMYLCASSLPGGWEQYFGPGTRLTVT.

The rearrangement uses TRBV7-9 and TRBJ1-6; 7 bases line up with TRBD1. From germline, CDR1 is SEHNR and CDR2 FQNEAQ (reference sequence). CDR3 size: 15 residues. After removal of 4 bases from V and 7 bases from J, the junction contained 7 bases not matched to a gene. The CDR3 DNA is TGTGCCAGCAGCTACGGGACAGTTGACAATTCACCCCTCCACTTT. This gives the protein CASSYGTVDNSPLHF.

V gene TRBV9 combines with J gene TRBJ1-5; 7 nucleotides line up with TRBD1. CDR1 is SGDLS and CDR2 is YYNGEE in the germline V gene. The CDR3 is 14 residues long. The J segment lost 3 bases and the V segment lost 3 bases, leaving 3 bases of the junction unmatched. The CDR3 loop is CASSAGQNNQPQHF. The CDR3, as DNA: TGTGCCAGCAGCGCGGGACAGAACAATCAGCCCCAGCATTTT.

The chain joins TRBV10-3 to TRBJ1-6; 8 nucleotides line up with TRBD1. With V trimmed by 6 bases and J by 5 bases, 6 bases remained unmatched. Germline V gene lookup returns CDR1 ENHRY and CDR2 SYGVKD. The CDR3 covers 15 residues. This chain's CDR3 is CAISVDRGDNSPLHF. The CDR3 bases are TGTGCCATCAGCGTAGACAGGGGTGATAATTCACCCCTCCACTTT.

This chain joins TRBV13 and TRBJ1-2, with a tentative D call TRBD1 (6 bases). This CDR3 comprises 13 residues. Germline CDR1 reads PRHDT; CDR2 reads FYEKMQ (reference sequence). Trimming left V 5 bases short and J 2 bases short, with 9 bases between. The CDR3 reads CASSTTGNYGYTF. CDR3 in DNA: TGTGCCAGCAGCACTACAGGGAACTATGGCTACACCTTC.

The gene calls are TRBV5-5 and TRBJ2-5; D not resolved. Germline V gives CDR1 SGHKS, CDR2 YYEKEE (reference sequence). V shed 4 bases and J shed 5 bases, with 12 bases lying between them. This CDR3 is built from 13 residues. The CDR3 sequence is CASSMNLGETQYF. The CDR3 DNA reads TGTGCCAGCAGCATGAACCTCGGGGAGACCCAGTACTTC.

The chain recombines TRBV6-6 with TRBJ2-7, with 9 bases fitting TRBD1. The germline V gene has CDR1 MNHNY and CDR2 SVGAGI (reference sequence). V gave up 8 bases and J gave up 7 bases; unmatched junction bases: 12. This CDR3 spans 14 amino acids. CDR3 bases: TGTGCCAGCCTCCCGGGACAGGGATCACGAGAGCAGTACTTC. Translated: CASLPGQGSREQYF.

The chain employs TRBV6-2 or TRBV6-3 and TRBJ1-5, with D unclear. Germline-derived CDR1 and CDR2 are MNHEY and SVGEGT. Trimming took 2 bases from V and 11 from J, leaving 10 bases between them. There are 12 residues in the CDR3. The CDR3 DNA reads as TGTGCCAGCAGTTACACCTTGGGAGCCCAGCATTTT. Protein: CASSYTLGAQHF.

This chain joins TRBV28 and TRBJ2-2, with TRBD2 matching 8 bases. V was pared by 2 bases and J by 4 bases, with 6 bases of the junction left unmatched. The CDR3 sequence is 16 residues long. Germline lookup yields CDR1 MDHEN and CDR2 SYDVKM. The chain's CDR3 is CASSLRLAGGTGELFF. In nucleotides, the CDR3 is TGTGCCAGCAGTTTAAGGCTGGCGGGAGGCACCGGGGAGCTGTTTTTT.

The CDR3 coding sequence is TGTGCCAGCAGGACATCCCTCGTCATGCCCCAGCATTTT. Encoded protein: CASRTSLVMPQHF. V is TRBV28 and J is TRBJ1-5, with D hard to call. V was trimmed by 6 bases and J by 9 bases, leaving 15 bases between them. This CDR3 spans 13 amino acids. Germline CDR1 MDHEN, CDR2 SYDVKM.